This record looks at one TCR beta chain sequence and its context. Its target is not known. TCR beta libraries were prepared from cDNA with unique molecular identifiers. Using its own MiXCR run on the PCR reads, TCRdb lists one record per CDR3 protein. This table has hundreds of thousands of distinct CDR3 sequences, more than 50% appearing once. The record originates from a study of post-analysis software for immune sequencing data. Broader study findings: TRBV5-6, TRBV5-1 and TRBV20-1 were among several TRBV segments more frequent in patients than controls.

Germline V lookup: CDR1 SGHDN, CDR2 FVKESK. This CDR3 spans 17 amino acids. V lost 4 bases to trimming and J lost 1 base, with 16 bases between them. The material sequenced was blood. This chain connects TRBV14 to TRBJ2-2; D is perhaps TRBD1 (6 bases). This sequence was found in a girl under 10 years old with multiple sclerosis. CDR3 bases: TGTGCCAGCAGCCCACCATCCGGGACACTGAACACCGGGGAGCTGTTTTTT. Translating it yields CASSPPSGTLNTGELFF.